What follows is one T cell receptor beta chain and its context. Its cognate antigen is unknown. The CDR3 is 14 amino acids. Germline lookup yields CDR1 MGHRA and CDR2 YSYEKL. The data stem from a study of T cells expressing NK-cell markers. Background on the study: CD3+CD56+NKG2C+, CD3+CD56+NKG2C- and CD3+CD56-NKG2C+ T cells, once sorted, supplied the TCR beta repertoires. The sequencing cohort of eight donors included seven HCMV-seropositive individuals and one seronegative individual. Study-level findings and limits: Several donors had dominant NKG2C+ clonotypes that comprised about 1.0-8% of their CD8+ T cells. The leading position in the CD3+CD56-NKG2C+ fraction of several donors also went to these clonotypes.

TCRdb reworked the 5' RACE reads into one entry per CDR3 protein, no DNA. In all, the sample yields roughly 350,000 distinct CDR3 sequences. The J gene is TRBJ1-1, the V gene TRBV4-1; no DNA is available, so the TRBD1 call from TCRdb remains unchecked. What was sequenced was blood T cells: a sorted CD56 or NKG2C T cell subset, CD4+ or CD8+ T cells, or bulk PBMC T cells (not recorded which). The receptor was isolated from a man aged 18 to 69 in good health. CDR3 amino acids: CASRSGHSNTEAFF.